The 23 T cell receptor beta chains presented below share a single source sample, sequenced in a study of CD8 T cells in ankylosing spondylitis. TCRdb re-derived calls from the 5' RACE reads in MiXCR, one entry per CDR3 protein. The sample carries around 250,000 distinct CDR3 sequences, roughly a third recorded once. Sequencing used blood, either unsorted or a sorted T cell fraction (not recorded which). Receptors were obtained from a male donor with ankylosing spondylitis or in good health (not recorded which).

This chain uses TRBV28 with TRBJ2-3, with D perhaps TRBD1 (6 bases). Trimming removed 5 bases from V and 3 bases from J, with 18 bases in between. The V gene's germline CDR1 is MDHEN and CDR2 SYDVKM. CDR3 size: 16 residues. As DNA, the CDR3 is TGTGCCAGCAGTCTGACCGGGACAAAGTTAACAGATACGCAGTATTTT. Residues: CASSLTGTKLTDTQYF.

A single count supports this clonotype. The chain joins TRBV5-1 to TRBJ2-7; D not certain. The CDR3 has 13 amino acids. V shed 2 bases and J shed 2 bases, with 8 bases lying between them. The V gene's germline CDR1 is SGHRS and CDR2 YFSETQ. In nucleotides, the CDR3 is TGCGCCAGCAGCTTTGGGGATACCTACGAGCAGTACTTC. Its translation is CASSFGDTYEQYF.

Only a few counts were recorded for this clonotype. The chain has TRBV24-1 and TRBJ2-2; D unclear. Germline loops: CDR1 KGHDR, CDR2 SFDVKD. There are 12 residues in the CDR3. Trimming left V 1 base short and J 6 bases short, with 2 bases between. CDR3 loop: CATSDFAGELFF. CDR3 nucleotide sequence: TGTGCCACCAGTGATTTCGCCGGGGAGCTGTTTTTT.

The chain combines TRBV7-9 with TRBJ2-2; 10 bases map to TRBD1. Germline loops: CDR1 SEHNR, CDR2 FQNEAQ (reference sequence). V lost 6 bases and J lost 7; bases outside the gene matches: 8. The CDR3 consists of 15 residues. The CDR3 DNA sequence: TGTGCCAGCAGACAAGCGGGACAGGGGCTCGGGGAGCTGTTTTTT. Its protein is CASRQAGQGLGELFF.

The V and J genes are TRBV2 and TRBJ2-7; 10 positions match TRBD2. Per the germline V gene, CDR1 is SNHLY and CDR2 is FYNNEI. V trimming: 0 bases; J trimming: 0 bases; junction bases outside the gene matches: 5. This CDR3 has 17 residues. The CDR3 region has the DNA TGTGCCAGCAGTGAAGCCAGCGGGGGGGAACTCTCCTACGAGCAGTACTTC. This gives the protein CASSEASGGELSYEQYF.

The chain recombines TRBV10-1 with TRBJ2-5; unclear D gene. The ends were cut back, 2 bases at V and 1 base at J, with 5 bases in the middle. Germline values: CDR1 WNHNN, CDR2 SYGVQD (reference sequence). The CDR3 is 13 amino acids. Here the CDR3 DNA reads TGCGCCAGCAGTGAGGGCCCCCAAGAGACCCAGTACTTC. Its translation: CASSEGPQETQYF.

This clonotype appeared a few times. V gene TRBV9 combines with J gene TRBJ2-3; TRBD2 matches at 11 bases. This CDR3 is 15 amino acids long. CDR1 and CDR2 (germline): SGDLS, YYNGEE. The V gene end was trimmed by 4 bases and the J gene end by 4 bases; junction bases not matched to a gene: 5. CDR3 bases: TGTGCCAGCAGCCAGACTAGCGGGGTGGCAGATACGCAGTATTTT. Residues: CASSQTSGVADTQYF.

The V and J genes are TRBV4-1 and TRBJ1-2; unclear D gene. The V gene lost 1 base and the J gene lost 2 bases, with 8 bases spanning the gap. The CDR3 has 14 residues. CDR1 is MGHRA, CDR2 YSYEKL, per germline. The chain's CDR3 is CASSQVVGNYGYTF. As DNA, the CDR3 is TGCGCCAGCAGCCAAGTTGTGGGGAACTATGGCTACACCTTC.

This sequence joins TRBV10-3 and TRBJ2-3; D unclear. This CDR3 spans 13 amino acids. V lost 2 bases and J 6 bases, leaving 9 bases between the germline ends. Germline CDR1 ENHRY, CDR2 SYGVKD. Written as DNA, the CDR3 is TGTGCCATCAGTGAGGCGGAAAGGGATACGCAGTATTTT. As protein: CAISEAERDTQYF.

This clonotype was seen only a few times. This chain uses TRBV6-1 with TRBJ2-7, with a possible D match to TRBD2 (6 bases). The CDR3 length is 15 residues. Germline V gene data show CDR1 as MNHNS and CDR2 as SASEGT. Trimming took 5 bases from V and 0 from J, leaving 14 bases between them. The CDR3 bases are TGTGCCAGCAGTCCGAACACCGGGAGCTCCTACGAGCAGTACTTC. Protein sequence: CASSPNTGSSYEQYF.

This chain links TRBV12-3 or TRBV12-4 with TRBJ1-5; the D gene is possibly TRBD1 (5 bases). The V gene lost 2 bases and the J gene lost 4 bases, with 12 bases spanning the gap. This CDR3 comprises 15 residues. DNA of the CDR3: TGTGCCAGCAGTTTAAGGGGACCTATTAATCAGCCCCAGCATTTT. Its protein product is CASSLRGPINQPQHF.

There are a few counts of this clonotype. The gene calls are TRBV28 and TRBJ1-5; D gene uncertain. Deletions cut 7 bases from V and 3 bases from J, with 19 bases between. The germline gives CDR1 MDHEN, CDR2 SYDVKM. The CDR3 runs 16 residues. The CDR3 loop is CASTPTLNRINQPQHF. The CDR3 region has the DNA TGTGCCAGCACCCCCACCCTGAACAGAATCAATCAGCCCCAGCATTTT. Variable domain in full (rest from reference TRBV28 and TRBJ1-5): DVKVTQSSRYLVKRTGEKVFLECVQDMDHENMFWYRQDPGLGLRLIYFSYDVKMKEKGDIPEGYSVSREKKERFSLILESASTNQTSMYLCASTPTLNRINQPQHFGDGTRLSIL.

Only a few counts were recorded for this clonotype. The V gene is TRBV20-1, the J gene TRBJ2-3; D unresolved. The germline V gene encodes CDR1 DFQATT and CDR2 SNEGSKA (reference sequence). V was cut by 2 bases and J by 2 bases, with 11 bases left in between. CDR3 length: 14 residues. The CDR3 here is CSARTAYVTDTQYF. CDR3 sequence (DNA): TGCAGTGCTAGAACCGCCTATGTCACAGATACGCAGTATTTT.

The V gene is TRBV12-3 or TRBV12-4, the J gene TRBJ2-2; D ambiguous. CDR3 length equals 13 residues. V was shortened by 7 bases and J by 2 bases, with 8 bases between the two germline ends. The CDR3 DNA is TGTGCCAGCATCTCTCCCAACACCGGGGAGCTGTTTTTT. Translated, it gives CASISPNTGELFF.

The sample holds a few counts of this clonotype. The rearrangement uses TRBV29-1 and TRBJ2-6, with no clear D. Germline-derived CDR1 and CDR2 are SQVTM and ANQGSEA. This CDR3 spans 12 amino acids. With 7 bases removed from V and 0 bases from J, the gap between germline ends came to 4 bases. CDR3 residues: CSAISGANVLTF. The CDR3 nucleotides read TGCAGCGCTATCTCTGGGGCCAACGTCCTGACTTTC.

In this sample, this clonotype turned up many times. CDR3 loop: CSAHQPSGNTIYF. Here the CDR3 DNA reads TGCAGTGCCCACCAGCCATCGGGAAACACCATATATTTT. The chain carries TRBV20-1 and TRBJ1-3; D gene ambiguous. The CDR3 extends over 13 amino acids. Between the trimmed V and J ends, which lost 6 bases and 4 bases, there was a span of 13 bases. Germline V gene sequence: CDR1 DFQATT, CDR2 SNEGSKA (reference sequence).

This rearrangement joins TRBV4-2 to TRBJ2-7, with D possibly being TRBD1 (6 bases). CDR1 is LGHNA, CDR2 YNFKEQ, per germline. The CDR3 totals 14 residues. The germline V and J ends were trimmed by 3 bases and 6 bases, with 15 bases remaining between them. Here the CDR3 DNA reads TGTGCCAGCAGCCATGTACAGGGTTCGAGCGAGCAGTACTTC. Translating it yields CASSHVQGSSEQYF.

This clonotype was seen a few times. The J gene is TRBJ1-2, the V gene TRBV13, with 8 nucleotides matching TRBD1. This CDR3 has 14 amino acids. V lost 1 base, J lost 7 bases, and 5 bases stayed unmatched. Germline V CDR1 and CDR2: PRHDT, FYEKMQ (reference sequence). CDR3 nucleotide sequence: TGTGCCAGCAGCTTAGAAGGACAGGGTCCTGGCTACACCTTC. As protein: CASSLEGQGPGYTF.

The rearrangement joins TRBV7-3 to TRBJ2-1, with a tentative D call TRBD2 (6 bases). The germline V gene encodes CDR1 SGHTA and CDR2 FQGTGA. V lost 5 bases and J 0 bases, leaving 11 bases between the germline ends. This CDR3 comprises 15 residues. The CDR3 nucleotides read TGTGCCAGCAGCCAAGGACTATCCTCCTACAATGAGCAGTTCTTC. It yields the protein CASSQGLSSYNEQFF.

V and J are TRBV28 and TRBJ2-6; maybe TRBD2 (6 bases). Trimming removed 3 bases from V and 4 bases from J, with 16 bases in between. The CDR3 runs 17 residues. Germline assignment: CDR1 MDHEN and CDR2 SYDVKM. The CDR3 nucleotides are TGTGCCAGCAGTTTTGGGGGGATCTTGTCGGGGGCCAACGTCCTGACTTTC. It specifies CASSFGGILSGANVLTF.

This chain links TRBV27 with TRBJ2-1; tentative D call: TRBD2 (6 bases). Between the trimmed V and J ends, which lost 3 bases and 6 bases, there was a span of 9 bases. The germline V gene encodes CDR1 MNHEY and CDR2 SMNVEV (reference sequence). This CDR3 has 13 residues. The CDR3 coding sequence is TGTGCCAGCAGTTTTCGGGGGTCCAATGAGCAGTTCTTC. Amino acids: CASSFRGSNEQFF.

V usage is TRBV20-1 and J usage is TRBJ2-5; 12 nucleotides align to TRBD1. CDR3 length equals 15 residues. CDR1 DFQATT and CDR2 SNEGSKA come from the germline V gene (reference sequence). V gave up 3 bases and J gave up 5 bases; unmatched junction bases: 7. CDR3 DNA sequence: TGCAGTGCTAGGGCCGGGACAGGGGGCAGGGAGACCCAGTACTTC. Translated, it gives CSARAGTGGRETQYF.

V is TRBV20-1 and J is TRBJ2-7; D is undetermined. V gave up 3 bases and J gave up 0 bases, with 9 bases separating them. Germline V CDR1 and CDR2: DFQATT, SNEGSKA (reference sequence). This CDR3 spans 13 amino acids. The CDR3: CSARVVGSYEQYF. CDR3 coding DNA: TGCAGTGCTAGGGTGGTGGGCTCCTACGAGCAGTACTTC.